Following are 12 T cell receptor beta chains from one sample sequenced in a study of identical twins. TCRdb re-called the 5' RACE reads through MiXCR, storing one row per CDR3 protein. The sample yields fewer than 250,000 distinct CDR3 sequences, roughly 9.4% seen once. The material sequenced was memory (CD45RO+) T cells sorted from blood. Receptor source: a woman between 18 and 29 years old in good health.

The sample holds a few counts of this clonotype. The genes are TRBV2 and TRBJ2-2, with 8 bases that match TRBD2. V was clipped by 4 bases and J by 5 bases; unmatched bases: 3. This CDR3 region has 14 residues. CDR1 is SNHLY, CDR2 FYNNEI, per germline. CDR3 residues: CASSGLAYTGELFF. The CDR3 DNA reads as TGTGCCAGCAGTGGACTAGCGTATACCGGGGAGCTGTTTTTT. Using reference TRBV2 and TRBJ2-2 for the parts outside the CDR3, the full variable domain is EPEVTQTPSHQVTQMGQEVILRCVPISNHLYFYWYRQILGQKVEFLVSFYNNEISEKSEIFDDQFSVERPDGSNFTLKIRSTKLEDSAMYFCASSGLAYTGELFFGEGSRLTVL.

The sample holds many counts of this clonotype. This chain connects TRBV7-3 to TRBJ2-1; either TRBD1 or TRBD2 may supply D (5 bases each). Germline V gene lookup returns CDR1 SGHTA and CDR2 FQGTGA. The CDR3 runs 16 residues. V was trimmed by 1 base and J by 8 bases, leaving 18 bases between them. The CDR3 nucleotides are TGTGCCAGCAGCTTAAGGGCCGGGACGGGCCGGGATGAGCAGTTCTTC. Translation: CASSLRAGTGRDEQFF.

This clonotype has ten or more counts. The V call is TRBV19, the J call TRBJ2-1, with 8 positions matching TRBD1. V dropped 5 bases and J dropped 4; count of bases not matched to a gene: 7. Germline assignment: CDR1 LNHDA and CDR2 SQIVND (reference sequence). The CDR3 contains 15 residues. As DNA, the CDR3 is TGTGCCAGTAGTTTCCAGGACAGGGAGTACAATGAGCAGTTCTTC. It translates to CASSFQDREYNEQFF. Supplemented by reference TRBV19 and TRBJ2-1, the full variable domain reads DGGITQSPKYLFRKEGQNVTLSCEQNLNHDAMYWYRQDPGQGLRLIYYSQIVNDFQKGDIAEGYSVSREKKESFPLTVTSAQKNPTAFYLCASSFQDREYNEQFFGPGTRLTVL.

There are a few counts of this clonotype. Its ends do not fully match the called genes, so a read error is possible. The chain is built from TRBV3-1 and TRBJ2-7; D uncertain. The CDR3 is 12 amino acids. The germline V gene has CDR1 LGHDT and CDR2 YNNKEL (reference sequence). The CDR3 loop is CASSQDKRPVHF. Written as DNA, the CDR3 is TGTGCCAGCAGCCAAGATAAGAGGCCAGTCCACTTC.

This rearrangement joins TRBV20-1 to TRBJ1-4, with D uncertain. CDR1 and CDR2 (germline): DFQATT, SNEGSKA (reference sequence). The CDR3 has 11 residues. Trimming removed 5 bases from V and 12 bases from J, with 13 bases in between. The CDR3 sequence is CSAFSDWELFF. The CDR3 nucleotides are TGCAGTGCTTTCTCGGACTGGGAACTGTTTTTT.

This sequence joins TRBV6-2 or TRBV6-3 and TRBJ2-3; possibly TRBD2 for D (5 bases). The CDR3 consists of 15 residues. V was cut by 7 bases and J by 2 bases, with 16 bases left in between. CDR1 and CDR2 from the germline V gene are MNHEY and SVGEGT. The CDR3 bases are TGTGCCAGCAAGGGCCGTGGAGGATACACAGATACGCAGTATTTT. This gives the protein CASKGRGGYTDTQYF.

This clonotype has more than one count but fewer than ten. This chain joins TRBV11-2 and TRBJ1-1, with D possibly being TRBD1 (5 bases). Trimming stripped 0 bases from V and 3 bases from J, with 17 bases between. In germline, CDR1 is SGHAT, CDR2 FQNNGV. The CDR3 is made up of 17 amino acids. CDR3 residues: CASSLDGQGRGYTEAFF. DNA of the CDR3: TGTGCCAGCAGCTTAGATGGGCAGGGCAGAGGGTACACTGAAGCTTTCTTT.

This clonotype appeared a few times. This chain links TRBV2 with TRBJ2-3, with no clear D. Germline V gene lookup returns CDR1 SNHLY and CDR2 FYNNEI. This CDR3 region has 14 residues. V lost 4 bases to trimming and J lost 6 bases, with 14 bases between them. DNA of the CDR3: TGTGCCAGCAGTGCAACTGGAAGTGGGGATACGCAGTATTTT. It yields the protein CASSATGSGDTQYF. Filled out from reference TRBV2 and TRBJ2-3, the complete variable domain reads EPEVTQTPSHQVTQMGQEVILRCVPISNHLYFYWYRQILGQKVEFLVSFYNNEISEKSEIFDDQFSVERPDGSNFTLKIRSTKLEDSAMYFCASSATGSGDTQYFGPGTRLTVL.

The V and J genes are TRBV10-3 and TRBJ2-1; TRBD2 matches at 11 bases. V was clipped by 10 bases and J by 3 bases; unmatched bases: 2. The CDR3 has 13 amino acids. The germline V gene has CDR1 ENHRY and CDR2 SYGVKD. DNA of the CDR3: TGTGCCACGACTAGCGGGGACTACAATGAGCAGTTCTTC. Its protein product is CATTSGDYNEQFF.

This clonotype was detected many times. V is TRBV5-1 and J is TRBJ2-7, with D maybe TRBD1 (6 bases). This CDR3 is built from 14 residues. Germline CDR1 SGHRS, CDR2 YFSETQ. The ends were cut back, 2 bases at V and 6 bases at J, with 15 bases in the middle. The CDR3 protein is CASSFRQDSIEQYF. In DNA form, the CDR3 reads TGCGCCAGCAGCTTCCGACAGGACTCGATCGAGCAGTACTTC.

This chain connects TRBV21-1 to TRBJ2-7; the DNA was not used to check the table's D call, TRBD1. TRBV21-1 is given as a pseudogene. The CDR3 totals 14 residues. The CDR3 loop reads CASTNRGSSYEQYF. The CDR3 DNA follows: TGTGCCAGCACCAACAGGGGATCGTCCTACGAGCAGTACTTC.

This clonotype was seen a handful of times. The chain employs TRBV11-2 and TRBJ1-1; 9 bases line up with TRBD1. V shed 3 bases and J 1 base; nucleotides not matched to a gene: 12. Looked up from germline, CDR1 is SGHAT and CDR2 is FQNNGV. The CDR3 runs to 18 residues. DNA for the CDR3: TGTGCCAGCAGCTTTCGCATCCGGGACAGGGTAAGGAACACTGAAGCTTTCTTT. Encoded protein: CASSFRIRDRVRNTEAFF.